The clone carrying this TCR beta chain was detected ten times or more. Its antigen remains unknown. TCRdb passed the 5' RACE reads through MiXCR, listing each CDR3 protein once. Among hundreds of thousands of distinct CDR3 sequences listed, about 9.4% were seen once. This record belongs to a study of identical twins. Study-wide results and limits: Without tracking the same donors, conclusions rested on cross-sectional statistical analysis.

The V and J ends lost 3 bases and 5 bases respectively, with 16 bases between them. The V gene's germline CDR1 is SGHAT and CDR2 FQNNGV. The CDR3 length is 16 residues. No donor was unhealthy or non-Caucasian. This sample also belongs to another study, concerning yellow fever vaccine responses in identical twins. This second study notes: Twins reportedly appeared to share part of their vaccine T cell response while keeping part individual.

The chain combines TRBV11-2 with TRBJ2-2, with no clear D. Sequenced input: PBMCs. This receptor was obtained from a woman between 18 and 29 years old in good health. The DNA for the CDR3 is TGTGCCAGCAGCTTTCGAGACGCGCTATTTACCGGGGAGCTGTTTTTT. It translates to CASSFRDALFTGELFF.